The clone carrying this T cell receptor (beta chain) was detected a few times. The authors ran a second PCR of about 6 to 12 cycles using a sample-barcoded 5' primer and a J-beta primer mix. The template-switch adaptor was a 5' adaptor with 12 random nucleotides. It tagged each cDNA molecule. Samples each returned at least 2.5 million CDR3-containing paired-end reads. TCRdb re-called the 5' RACE reads with MiXCR, one entry per CDR3 protein. The sample holds fewer than 800,000 distinct CDR3 sequences, roughly 49% seen once. The data are from a study of blood T cells in healthy people across ages. The CDR3 runs to 13 residues. The V gene's germline CDR1 is MNHEY and CDR2 SVGAGI. Per-sample yields of isolated PBMCs were at least 6 million.

This receptor was obtained from a woman aged 55-75 years in good health. This chain links TRBV6-5 with TRBJ2-4, with 7 bases fitting TRBD1. The J call could be wrong; TRBJ2-7 is a better fit for the DNA end. Sequenced material: blood. The chain's CDR3 is CASREGTVYEQYF. The CDR3, as DNA: TGTGCCAGCAGGGAAGGGACAGTTTACGAGCAGTACTTC.